The present TCR beta chain was sequenced within a study of blood T cell repertoires in COVID-19. Across the study: Specimens from acute and convalescent COVID-19 originated in the United States, Italy and Spain. From T cells, B-cell-depleted T cells, or PBMCs came the material, which was cDNA or gDNA.

This clone has only one observation. CDR1 is GTSNPN and CDR2 is SVGIG in the germline V gene (reference sequence). Germline trimming cut 3 bases from V and 7 bases from J; bases unmatched to any gene: 13. The CDR3 extends over 15 amino acids. The method was immunoSEQ multiplex PCR; TCRdb's version includes in-frame clones alone and lacks a portion of them. Of fewer than 450,000 clones detected, 87% appear once; the ten largest clones hold over 6%. The sequence was collected from a woman between 50 and 59 years old with COVID-19, enrolled during active disease. Sequenced: peripheral blood. The chain has TRBV30 and TRBJ1-2; 8 bases map to TRBD1. This chain's CDR3 is CAWSQTKRTGFGYTF. CDR3 coding DNA: TGTGCCTGGAGCCAGACTAAGAGGACAGGGTTTGGCTACACCTTC.